These 32 T cell receptor beta chains came from one sample sequenced in a study of vaccination effects on CD4 cells after COVID-19 (dated by TCRdb to the early 2020s). The method was the immunoSEQ multiplex PCR assay. This is the immuneACCESS table as TCRdb keeps it, with only in-frame sequences that have V and J called. A part of the clones is gone; compared with another copy, unresolved V genes explain less than half, and the rest is unexplained. In this sample the table shows roughly 73,000 clones, around 72% of which occur a single time. Together, the top ten hold over 4.5% of the sample. To identify antigen-specific CD4+ T cell clonotypes by their expansion, the ViraFEST assay first stimulated PBMC with viral peptide pools and then applied TCR sequencing. After 10 to 11 days of culture, CD4+ T cells were isolated with the EasySep CD4+ T cell isolation kit. Convalescent patients had PCR-confirmed SARS-CoV-2 infection between March and December 2020, before Alpha, Beta and Delta variants emerged in the United States.

Which antigens these TCRs recognize remains unknown. Sequenced here: CD4+ T cells from PBMCs cultured with HIV peptides, sampled before COVID-19 vaccination. The meaning of the sample's cell subset or site label: HIV-1 Nef peptide pool negative control/reference culture. Receptors were obtained from a human donor who had a prior SARS-CoV-2 infection.

The genes are TRBV5-4 and TRBJ2-5; a possible D gene is TRBD1 (6 bases). The CDR3 runs to 15 residues. In germline, CDR1 is SGHNT, CDR2 YYREEE (reference sequence). V gave up 4 bases and J gave up 1 base, with 14 bases separating them. Here the CDR3 DNA reads TGTGCCAGCAGCCTAAGAGGGGGTCTCCAAGAGACCCAGTACTTC. This translates into CASSLRGGLQETQYF.

CDR3 DNA: TGTGCCATCAGTGAGTTCGTCGGGGGGGTGGTAGAGACCCAGTACTTC. This sequence encodes CAISEFVGGVVETQYF. This chain links TRBV10-3 with TRBJ2-5; 8 bases line up with TRBD2. Unmatched junction bases numbered 8, after V lost 1 base and J lost 4 bases. CDR3 length: 16 amino acids. The germline CDR1 and CDR2 sequences are ENHRY and SYGVKD.

The chain combines TRBV7-6 with TRBJ2-2; 12 bases are shared with TRBD2. J lost 4 bases, V lost 5 bases, and 8 bases had no gene match. This CDR3 is 17 amino acids long. The germline CDR1 and CDR2 sequences are SGHVS and FNYEAQ. The CDR3 reads CASSQIPSGGGTGELFF. In nucleotides, the CDR3 is TGTGCCAGCAGCCAGATACCTAGCGGGGGGGGCACCGGGGAGCTGTTTTTT.

The chain couples TRBV19 to TRBJ2-7, with D possibly being TRBD1 or TRBD2 (9 bases each). The V end was cut by 6 bases, the J end by 4 bases, with 31 bases between. CDR1 is LNHDA, CDR2 SQIVND, per germline (reference sequence). This CDR3 spans 19 amino acids. Written as DNA, the CDR3 is TGTGCCAGTAGGAAACGGGACAGGGTGGCTAGCGGGATGGATTACGAGCAGTACTTC. Translation: CASRKRDRVASGMDYEQYF.

The chain has TRBV27 and TRBJ1-5; D not certain. The CDR3 loop spans 13 amino acids. Germline values: CDR1 MNHEY, CDR2 SMNVEV (reference sequence). The CDR3 sequence: CDSAPRGNQPQHF. DNA for the CDR3: TGTGACTCGGCACCCAGAGGCAATCAGCCCCAGCATTTT.

The chain has TRBV11-1 and TRBJ2-3; TRBD1 aligns across 8 bases. CDR1 and CDR2 from the germline V gene are SGHAT and FQDESV (reference sequence). CDR3 length equals 16 residues. The trim removed 1 base at V and 3 bases at J, leaving 6 bases unmatched. Here the CDR3 DNA reads TGTGCCAGCAGCTTAGTGCCAGGGGGCATGACAGATACGCAGTATTTT. It specifies CASSLVPGGMTDTQYF. Based on the CDR3 plus reference TRBV11-1 and TRBJ2-3, the full variable domain is EAEVAQSPRYKITEKSQAVAFWCDPISGHATLYWYRQILGQGPELLVQFQDESVVDDSQLPKDRFSAERLKGVDSTLKIQPAELGDSAMYLCASSLVPGGMTDTQYFGPGTRLTVL.

V is TRBV24-1 and J is TRBJ1-1; perhaps TRBD1 as D (6 bases). The germline V gene encodes CDR1 KGHDR and CDR2 SFDVKD. This CDR3 comprises 19 residues. V was pared by 3 bases and J by 0 bases, with 22 bases between. The CDR3, as DNA: TGTGCCACCAGTGATCCCTCGACAGGCAGCGAGTGGGTGAACACTGAAGCTTTCTTT. As protein: CATSDPSTGSEWVNTEAFF.

This rearrangement joins TRBV7-2 to TRBJ1-1, with a possible D match to TRBD1 (6 bases). The CDR3 has 15 residues. Trimming stripped 3 bases from V and 5 bases from J, with 16 bases between. Germline loops: CDR1 SGHTA, CDR2 FQGNSA. The CDR3 protein is CASSFLVQGGTEAFF. For the CDR3, the DNA is TGTGCCAGCAGCTTCCTCGTACAGGGTGGGACTGAAGCTTTCTTT.

The chain is built from TRBV27 and TRBJ1-5, with D maybe TRBD1 (6 bases). Germline V gene sequence: CDR1 MNHEY, CDR2 SMNVEV (reference sequence). This CDR3 has 16 residues. The germline V and J ends were trimmed by 5 bases and 6 bases, with 20 bases remaining between them. In DNA, the CDR3 is TGTGCCAGCAGTCCCCGAGGCAGGGGATTCGGTCAGCCCCAGCATTTT. Its translation is CASSPRGRGFGQPQHF.

The chain links TRBV10-3 to TRBJ2-6; weak D call: TRBD1 (6 bases). V dropped 3 bases and J dropped 2 bases, with 14 bases sitting between them. The germline gives CDR1 ENHRY, CDR2 SYGVKD. The CDR3 has 17 residues. The CDR3 DNA sequence: TGTGCCATCAGTGAATGGGGCAGGGGCGCTGGGGCCAACGTCCTGACTTTC. Its translation: CAISEWGRGAGANVLTF.

The rearrangement uses TRBV13 and TRBJ1-6, with 7 positions matching TRBD1. This CDR3 is 17 amino acids long. Germline V gene data show CDR1 as PRHDT and CDR2 as FYEKMQ (reference sequence). The ends lost 5 bases at V and 7 bases at J; junction bases unmatched: 14. The CDR3 sequence is CASSPHLRTGGNSPLHF. CDR3 coding DNA: TGTGCCAGCAGCCCACACCTCAGGACAGGCGGGAATTCACCCCTCCACTTT.

V and J are TRBV7-9 and TRBJ1-1; possible D gene TRBD1, 5 bases. The CDR3 length is 14 residues. The germline V gene has CDR1 SEHNR and CDR2 FQNEAQ (reference sequence). V was cut by 2 bases and J by 6 bases, with 13 bases left in between. The CDR3 protein is CASSLYGAPPEAFF. The CDR3 DNA reads as TGTGCCAGCAGCTTATACGGGGCGCCGCCTGAAGCTTTCTTT.

This rearrangement joins TRBV2 to TRBJ1-2; the match to TRBD1 covers 8 bases. Germline V gene sequence: CDR1 SNHLY, CDR2 FYNNEI. Losses at the gene ends were 6 bases for V and 3 bases for J; bases not matched to a gene: 6. The CDR3 is 14 residues long. In DNA, the CDR3 is TGTGCCAGCAGCAACTCAGGGGGCTACTATGGCTACACCTTC. As protein: CASSNSGGYYGYTF. The entire variable domain, with the rest obtained from reference TRBV2 and TRBJ1-2, is as follows: EPEVTQTPSHQVTQMGQEVILRCVPISNHLYFYWYRQILGQKVEFLVSFYNNEISEKSEIFDDQFSVERPDGSNFTLKIRSTKLEDSAMYFCASSNSGGYYGYTFGSGTRLTVV.

The chain links TRBV18 to TRBJ1-2, with D perhaps matching TRBD1 (6 bases). This CDR3 is built from 18 residues. Per germline, CDR1 KGHSH and CDR2 LQKENI. V was shortened by 2 bases and J by 2 bases, with 21 bases between the two germline ends. CDR3 loop: CASSPFSTGTTRNYGYTF. The DNA for the CDR3 is TGTGCCAGCTCACCATTTTCAACAGGGACAACCAGGAACTATGGCTACACCTTC.

This chain connects TRBV4-2 to TRBJ2-1; 12 nucleotides agree with TRBD2. This CDR3 spans 18 amino acids. After removal of 0 bases from V and 6 bases from J, the junction contained 9 bases not matched to a gene. CDR1 and CDR2 (germline): LGHNA, YNFKEQ. The CDR3 DNA reads TGTGCCAGCAGCCAAGATCAGCTAGCGGGGGGGGTTGGCAATGAGCAGTTCTTC. Amino acids: CASSQDQLAGGVGNEQFF.

This sequence joins TRBV27 and TRBJ2-3; D is undetermined. Trimming pared 6 bases from V and 5 bases from J, leaving 9 bases between. There are 12 residues in the CDR3. Germline V gene sequence: CDR1 MNHEY, CDR2 SMNVEV (reference sequence). CDR3 in DNA: TGTGCCAGCAGGCGGTCCGAAGATACGCAGTATTTT. This codes for CASRRSEDTQYF.

The chain uses TRBV7-2 and TRBJ2-5; tentative D call: TRBD1 (6 bases). Germline CDR1 is SGHTA and CDR2 is FQGNSA. V was clipped by 7 bases and J by 4 bases, with 16 bases between them. CDR3 length: 14 amino acids. The CDR3, as DNA: TGTGCCAGCACAAAACCAGGGGCCGCAGAGACCCAGTACTTC. Its protein is CASTKPGAAETQYF.

This clone came up a few times. The J gene is TRBJ2-2, the V gene TRBV11-2; 8 bases map to TRBD2. The CDR3 length is 15 residues. Germline CDR1 reads SGHAT; CDR2 reads FQNNGV. V was pared by 7 bases and J by 3 bases, with 7 bases of the junction left unmatched. In DNA form, the CDR3 reads TGTGCCAGCATACGGAGCGGGGGAGACACCGGGGAGCTGTTTTTT. It is translated as CASIRSGGDTGELFF.

The chain employs TRBV7-2 and TRBJ2-1, with 8 bases aligning to TRBD2. The germline V gene has CDR1 SGHTA and CDR2 FQGNSA. The length of the CDR3 is 12 residues. V dropped 3 bases and J dropped 15; count of bases not matched to a gene: 7. CDR3 loop: CASSFLGLEVFF. In nucleotides, the CDR3 is TGTGCCAGCAGCTTCCTGGGACTAGAAGTGTTCTTC.

The J gene is TRBJ2-5, the V gene TRBV14; D gene ambiguous. In germline, CDR1 is SGHDN, CDR2 FVKESK. V lost 1 base and J lost 4, with 10 bases in between. CDR3 length: 14 amino acids. DNA of the CDR3: TGTGCCAGCAGCCAAGGGGCCCAAGTAGAGACCCAGTACTTC. Amino acids: CASSQGAQVETQYF.

This clone showed up just once. The chain combines TRBV9 with TRBJ1-6; the D gene is possibly TRBD1 (5 bases). Per germline, CDR1 SGDLS and CDR2 YYNGEE. Trimming shortened V by 0 bases and J by 9 bases, and 10 bases separated the two germline ends. This CDR3 region has 14 residues. The CDR3 protein is CASSVGGVGSPLHF. In DNA, the CDR3 is TGTGCCAGCAGCGTAGGAGGGGTCGGTTCACCCCTCCACTTT.

The rearrangement uses TRBV5-1 and TRBJ1-2; possibly TRBD1 for D (5 bases). Germline values: CDR1 SGHRS, CDR2 YFSETQ. V gave up 4 bases and J gave up 0 bases, with 13 bases separating them. The CDR3 totals 15 residues. The CDR3: CASSNRTLANYGYTF. In DNA, the CDR3 is TGCGCCAGCAGCAACCGGACACTCGCTAACTATGGCTACACCTTC.

In this sample, this clone turned up a few times. The chain links TRBV7-3 to TRBJ2-4, with TRBD1 matching over 9 bases. The CDR3 length is 13 residues. Germline CDR1 reads SGHTA; CDR2 reads FQGTGA. The J segment lost 7 bases and the V segment lost 5 bases, leaving 3 bases of the junction unmatched. For the CDR3, the DNA is TGTGCCAGCAGCCTAGGACAGGGGAACATTCAGTACTTC. This gives the protein CASSLGQGNIQYF.

The chain uses TRBV7-8 and TRBJ1-5; no firm D call. Germline CDR1 is SGHVS and CDR2 is FQNEAQ. This CDR3 contains 12 residues. V lost 5 bases and J 4 bases, leaving 6 bases between the germline ends. The CDR3 sequence is CASSPPNQPQHF. In DNA form, the CDR3 reads TGTGCCAGCAGCCCACCTAATCAGCCCCAGCATTTT.

The J gene is TRBJ2-5, the V gene TRBV9; possible D gene TRBD1, 6 bases. The CDR3 extends over 14 amino acids. Looked up from germline, CDR1 is SGDLS and CDR2 is YYNGEE. Trimming removed 2 bases at V and 1 base at J, with 9 bases between. The CDR3 sequence: CASSVTQGQETQYF. The CDR3 bases are TGTGCCAGCAGCGTTACACAGGGCCAAGAGACCCAGTACTTC.

This clone came up a few times. The chain has TRBV5-1 and TRBJ1-6, with D uncertain. Germline assignment: CDR1 SGHRS and CDR2 YFSETQ. Between the trimmed V and J ends, which lost 3 bases and 5 bases, there was a span of 6 bases. This CDR3 comprises 13 residues. CDR3 sequence: CASSSRDNSPLHF. The CDR3 bases are TGCGCCAGCAGCTCCCGAGATAATTCACCCCTCCACTTT.

The chain joins TRBV5-1 to TRBJ2-2; 7 nucleotides match TRBD1. The germline CDR1 and CDR2 sequences are SGHRS and YFSETQ. There are 18 residues in the CDR3. After removal of 5 bases from V and 0 bases from J, the junction contained 13 bases not matched to a gene. CDR3 DNA: TGCGCCAGCAGGCCCCCCCCCACAGGGGTTCCGAACACCGGGGAGCTGTTTTTT. This codes for CASRPPPTGVPNTGELFF.

The V and J genes are TRBV24-1 and TRBJ2-7, with 8 positions matching TRBD1. The CDR3 runs 18 residues. V was pared by 2 bases and J by 6 bases, with 17 bases of the junction left unmatched. Germline V CDR1 and CDR2: KGHDR, SFDVKD. CDR3 DNA: TGTGCCACCAGTGATTCGTCGGCCTCAGGGGGCCGACTTTTCGAGCAGTACTTC. It yields the protein CATSDSSASGGRLFEQYF.

The chain is built from TRBV11-3 and TRBJ2-2; D may correspond to TRBD1 or TRBD2 (6 bases each). V was clipped by 5 bases and J by 7 bases, with 20 bases between them. CDR3 size: 16 residues. CDR1 is SGHNT, CDR2 YENEEA, per germline. The CDR3 loop reads CASSRRGGGTVGELFF. Written as DNA, the CDR3 is TGTGCCAGCAGCCGGCGTGGGGGCGGGACTGTCGGGGAGCTGTTTTTT.

This clone has only one observation. This chain uses TRBV9 with TRBJ2-2, with 12 bases fitting TRBD2. The trim removed 1 base at V and 3 bases at J, leaving 10 bases unmatched. The germline gives CDR1 SGDLS, CDR2 YYNGEE. The CDR3 contains 19 residues. The CDR3 DNA is TGTGCCAGCAGCGTAAACCGGCTAGCGGGGGGGCCAGACACCGGGGAGCTGTTTTTT. Translated: CASSVNRLAGGPDTGELFF.

The chain recombines TRBV4-3 with TRBJ2-3; 10 bases are a match to TRBD2. The germline V gene encodes CDR1 LGHNA and CDR2 YSLEER. The CDR3 has 17 residues. V dropped 0 bases and J dropped 0; count of bases not matched to a gene: 3. CDR3 loop: CASSQEALAGSTDTQYF. For the CDR3, the DNA is TGCGCCAGCAGCCAAGAGGCACTAGCGGGAAGCACAGATACGCAGTATTTT.

The chain carries TRBV5-8 and TRBJ2-3; maybe TRBD2 (6 bases). Germline loops: CDR1 SGHTS, CDR2 YDEGEE. Trimming removed 0 bases at V and 2 bases at J, with 10 bases between. The CDR3 extends over 15 amino acids. CDR3 sequence: CASSLGAGITDTQYF. CDR3 sequence (DNA): TGTGCCAGCAGCTTGGGGGCGGGGATCACAGATACGCAGTATTTT.